Included here is one T cell receptor (beta chain) sequence, with context. This clonotype was recorded many times. Its antigen has not been determined. No base quality values were provided; no much bigger clone lies one nucleotide off. The instrument given in TCRdb is Illumina HiSeq 2500. First-strand cDNA was synthesized with Superscript III and a set of TRAV- and TRBV-specific primers, covering both TCRalpha and TCRbeta chains. A roughly 18-cycle PCR with Phusion amplified the TCRs, pairing a constant-region primer with the adapter that was attached to the V primers. The MessageAmp II aRNA Amplification Kit was used to amplify the isolated mRNA, with in vitro transcription run for less than 20 hours at 37 degrees C. The Dynabeads mRNA DIRECT Purification Kit was used to isolate the mRNA for TCR sequencing. Indexed Illumina adapters were added in a second Phusion PCR of 20 to 25 cycles, after which AMPure XP beads were used to purify the products. The study's own analysis went as follows. Custom Perl scripts pooled TCR sequences encoding the same protein, removed out-of-frame sequences and computed each clonotype's abundance. Any TCR sequence supported by only a single read was excluded from analysis. Among the metrics used to describe the repertoires were Shannon entropy, Gini index, clonality, richness, and the frequency of TCRs shared between repertoires. Using fastp at Q25 and MiXCR, TCRdb reprocessed the public reads and kept productive beta chains. Each CDR3 protein gets just one entry, which takes the most common genes and DNA from the rows behind it. These V and J calls originate from TCRdb's pipeline instead of the authors' own analysis. The sample contains tens of thousands of distinct CDR3 sequences, roughly 30% of them found a single time. The ten top clones hold roughly 11% of the sample.

The data originate from a study of low-dose radiotherapy and immunotherapy resistance in tumors (dated by TCRdb to between 2021 and 2024). For context, the study as a whole: Patients in Cohort 1 were given 0.5 Gy per fraction every 2 weeks, and the prescribed total PTV dose was 6.5 Gy. For Cohort 2, the dose was 1 Gy per fraction given every two weeks, adding up to 13 Gy in total across 26 weeks. Nivolumab and ipilimumab were both given intravenously, with nivolumab at a 240 mg flat dose every two weeks and ipilimumab at 1 mg/kg every six weeks. Cyclophosphamide 200 mg/m2 was given intravenously every two weeks, one day before each radiation and immunotherapy administration. Starting on cycle 1 day 1, patients took 300 mg of aspirin by mouth once a day for four cycles. Trial participants were not randomized into treatment groups. Eight patients were included in the translational analysis, namely three from the first dose cohort plus the first five from the second dose cohort.

Reading the label with the study, this specimen's time point is: before trial treatment. The donors came from RACIN, which was a single-arm phase I dose-escalation trial that paired nivolumab and ipilimumab with aspirin, low-dose cyclophosphamide and low-dose radiotherapy. To be eligible, a patient needed to have an advanced solid tumor that was TIL-negative. CDR3 length: 16 amino acids, cysteine to phenylalanine. This entry keeps only the CDR3 DNA: 48 bases, framed from base 1. V loses 6 bases of germline sequence and J loses 5 bases, and the interval between the two ends is 25 bases. The germline V gene (reference sequence) specifies DFQATT as CDR1 and SNEGSKA as CDR2.

Sequencing was performed on PBMCs, taken before treatment. The receptor chain draws on TRBV20-1 and TRBJ2-5, and perhaps TRBD2 as D gene, on 6 matching bases. The receptor was derived from a female donor with ovarian cancer. The CDR3 region has the sequence CSAPVHWGGESETQYF. The DNA reads TGCAGTGCCCCGGTCCATTGGGGCGGGGAGTCGGAGACCCAGTACTTC.